The 28 T cell receptor beta chains listed next were all sequenced from one sample in a study of T cell repertoires in cytomegalovirus infection. TCRdb used MiXCR to reprocess the reads, holding one entry per CDR3 protein. Of roughly 350,000 distinct CDR3 sequences detected, about 35% appear once; the ten largest clones hold about 13%. Their antigens remain unidentified. Here the sequenced sample was cultured PBMCs, taken from culture after CMV antigen stimulation. The receptors were sampled from a human donor in good health (CMV status not recorded). Some clones in this sample may be carry-over from other donors' samples.

This clonotype turned up a few times. V and J are TRBV7-3 and TRBJ2-3, with TRBD1 identical over 8 bases. Germline values: CDR1 SGHTA, CDR2 FQGTGA. V trimming: 5 bases; J trimming: 2 bases; junction bases outside the gene matches: 3. The CDR3 consists of 14 residues. The CDR3, as DNA: TGTGCCAGCAGCCCGGGACAGGACACAGATACGCAGTATTTT. This sequence encodes CASSPGQDTDTQYF. The variable domain in full, with the rest retrieved from reference TRBV7-3 and TRBJ2-3, is GAGVSQTPSNKVTEKGKYVELRCDPISGHTALYWYRQSLGQGPEFLIYFQGTGAADDSGLPNDRFFAVRPEGSVSTLKIQRTERGDSAVYLCASSPGQDTDTQYFGPGTRLTVL.

This clonotype was recorded a few times. The chain employs TRBV12-3 or TRBV12-4 and TRBJ1-5, with D hard to call. Trimming pared 5 bases from V and 11 bases from J, leaving 13 bases between. The CDR3 is made up of 12 amino acids. The CDR3 DNA reads as TGTGCCAGCAGTAGTGCGGGAAGGGCCCAGCATTTT. Translating it yields CASSSAGRAQHF.

This chain joins TRBV24-1 and TRBJ2-7; either TRBD1 or TRBD2 may fit D (6 bases each). The CDR3 runs 13 residues. Germline CDR1 is KGHDR and CDR2 is SFDVKD. The ends were cut back, 5 bases at V and 5 bases at J, with 12 bases in the middle. CDR3 amino acids: CATSGGAQDEQYF. In DNA, the CDR3 is TGTGCCACCAGTGGGGGGGCCCAGGACGAGCAGTACTTC.

CDR3 bases: TGTGCCAGCAGTGTCCCAGGTCTCCACACTGAAGCTTTCTTT. Amino acid sequence: CASSVPGLHTEAFF. The chain combines TRBV27 with TRBJ1-1; D not certain. This CDR3 is built from 14 residues. The V and J ends lost 5 bases and 3 bases respectively, with 13 bases between them. Germline-derived CDR1 and CDR2 are MNHEY and SMNVEV (reference sequence).

The chain is built from TRBV11-2 and TRBJ1-1, with 7 bases fitting TRBD1. V dropped 4 bases and J dropped 2; count of bases not matched to a gene: 10. This CDR3 is 16 amino acids long. Germline lookup yields CDR1 SGHAT and CDR2 FQNNGV. CDR3 loop: CASSSRRDSQNTEAFF. CDR3 DNA: TGTGCCAGCAGCTCACGGCGGGACAGCCAAAACACTGAAGCTTTCTTT.

There are a few counts of this clonotype. This rearrangement joins TRBV6-1 to TRBJ2-1, with TRBD2 as a possible D gene (6 bases). Germline CDR1 is MNHNS and CDR2 is SASEGT. The V gene lost 7 bases and the J gene lost 10 bases, with 17 bases spanning the gap. This CDR3 is built from 13 residues. The CDR3 reads CASNLLRGTEQFF. The CDR3 DNA reads TGTGCCAGCAACCTACTTCGGGGGACCGAGCAGTTCTTC.

The chain links TRBV6-2 or TRBV6-3 to TRBJ1-5; D not resolved. Germline CDR1 reads MNHEY; CDR2 reads SVGEGT. There are 14 residues in the CDR3. Deletions cut 0 bases from V and 6 bases from J, with 9 bases between. CDR3 in amino acids: CASSYSTGSQPQHF. The CDR3 DNA is TGTGCCAGCAGTTACTCCACGGGGAGTCAGCCCCAGCATTTT.

This clonotype was picked up a small number of times. The V and J genes are TRBV28 and TRBJ1-1, with D hard to call. The germline V gene encodes CDR1 MDHEN and CDR2 SYDVKM. V was clipped by 4 bases and J by 4 bases, with 7 bases between them. The CDR3 totals 12 residues. The chain's CDR3 is CASSSRLTEAFF. DNA for the CDR3: TGTGCCAGCAGTTCCCGACTCACTGAAGCTTTCTTT.

The chain combines TRBV19 with TRBJ2-1; D possibly corresponds to TRBD1 (5 bases). From germline, CDR1 is LNHDA and CDR2 SQIVND (reference sequence). This CDR3 is 14 amino acids long. Trimming stripped 1 base from V and 5 bases from J, with 9 bases between. CDR3 region: CASSIGAGNNEQFF. Here the CDR3 DNA reads TGTGCCAGTAGTATAGGGGCAGGGAACAATGAGCAGTTCTTC.

The rearrangement joins TRBV24-1 to TRBJ2-3; TRBD1 agrees at 10 bases. The V gene's germline CDR1 is KGHDR and CDR2 SFDVKD. The CDR3 covers 16 residues. V lost 1 base, J lost 3 bases, and 3 bases stayed unmatched. The CDR3 loop is CATSDLPGQGTDTQYF. The DNA for the CDR3 is TGTGCCACCAGTGATTTACCGGGACAGGGGACAGATACGCAGTATTTT.

In its sample, this clonotype was seen a few times. The chain joins TRBV27 to TRBJ2-7; 7 bases line up with TRBD1. The trim removed 11 bases at V and 2 bases at J, leaving 6 bases unmatched. Germline V CDR1 and CDR2: MNHEY, SMNVEV (reference sequence). The CDR3 is 12 amino acids. The CDR3 DNA reads TGTGCCCGTCAGGGGGAGACCTACGAGCAGTACGTC. Translation: CARQGETYEQYV.

The chain is built from TRBV4-1 and TRBJ2-7, with 7 nucleotides matching TRBD1. CDR1 is MGHRA, CDR2 YSYEKL, per germline. The CDR3 spans 15 residues. Losses at the gene ends were 2 bases for V and 3 bases for J; bases not matched to a gene: 7. The CDR3 sequence: CASSQNPTGYYEQYV. The CDR3 region has the DNA TGCGCCAGCAGCCAAAACCCGACAGGGTACTACGAGCAGTACGTC.

This chain joins TRBV7-4 and TRBJ1-3; D unclear. Germline values: CDR1 SGHVT, CDR2 SQSDAQ. This CDR3 region has 12 residues. Trimming shortened V by 5 bases and J by 5 bases, and 7 bases separated the two germline ends. CDR3 region: CASSLLRNTIYF. CDR3 DNA: TGTGCCAGCAGCCTCCTCCGAAACACCATATATTTT.

This rearrangement joins TRBV5-6 to TRBJ2-7, with D perhaps matching TRBD1 or TRBD2 (5 bases each). Germline V gene lookup returns CDR1 SGHDT and CDR2 YYEEEE. Trimming took off 4 bases at V and 1 base at J, with 15 bases between the two ends. The CDR3 has 15 residues. In nucleotides, the CDR3 is TGTGCCAGCAGCCCGGGACCGCGAGGGTCCTACGAGCAGTACTTC. Translating gives CASSPGPRGSYEQYF.

This clonotype was detected only once. The chain carries TRBV6-1 and TRBJ2-7; possibly TRBD2 for D (5 bases). V was trimmed by 10 bases and J by 4 bases, leaving 11 bases between them. The germline V gene encodes CDR1 MNHNS and CDR2 SASEGT. The CDR3 is 11 amino acids. The CDR3 bases are TGTGCCAACACAACGGGATACGAGCAGTACTTC. This sequence encodes CANTTGYEQYF.

The gene calls are TRBV7-6 and TRBJ2-1; 11 bases align to TRBD2. The trim removed 5 bases at V and 8 bases at J, leaving 11 bases unmatched. The CDR3 covers 16 residues. Germline loops: CDR1 SGHVS, CDR2 FNYEAQ. The CDR3 DNA reads TGTGCCAGCAGCCCCCCGGTTAGCGGGAGGGTTGATGAGCAGTTCTTC. Protein product: CASSPPVSGRVDEQFF.

This clonotype was seen a handful of times. The chain carries TRBV6-2 or TRBV6-3 and TRBJ2-1; 7 nucleotides line up with TRBD2. The V and J ends lost 4 bases and 7 bases, in that order; junction bases with no gene match: 16. CDR1 is MNHEY, CDR2 SVGEGT, per germline. The CDR3 is 17 residues long. The CDR3 DNA follows: TGTGCCAGCAGTTTTGGTCCAGCGGGAACGTGGGTAAATGAGCAGTTCTTC. Residues: CASSFGPAGTWVNEQFF.

This clonotype was detected only a few times. The chain combines TRBV7-3 with TRBJ2-3, with D tentatively TRBD2 (5 bases). The CDR3 has 16 amino acids. Between the trimmed V and J ends, which lost 5 bases and 0 bases, there was a span of 15 bases. Germline CDR1 and CDR2: SGHTA and FQGTGA. The CDR3 nucleotides are TGTGCCAGCAGCCCACTGAGGGCTTCCAGCACAGATACGCAGTATTTT. The encoded protein is CASSPLRASSTDTQYF. Complete variable domain (other parts from reference TRBV7-3 and TRBJ2-3): GAGVSQTPSNKVTEKGKYVELRCDPISGHTALYWYRQSLGQGPEFLIYFQGTGAADDSGLPNDRFFAVRPEGSVSTLKIQRTERGDSAVYLCASSPLRASSTDTQYFGPGTRLTVL.

This chain connects TRBV6-8 to TRBJ2-1; D possibly corresponds to TRBD1 (5 bases). The length of the CDR3 is 13 residues. The V end lost 9 bases, the J end lost 2 bases, and 11 bases lay between the germline ends. Germline V lookup: CDR1 MNHGY, CDR2 SAAAGT. CDR3 residues: CASFQGPYNEQFF. CDR3 nucleotide sequence: TGTGCCAGTTTCCAGGGTCCCTACAATGAGCAGTTCTTC.

J is TRBJ2-2 and V is TRBV12-3 or TRBV12-4; TRBD1 matches 10 bases. Trimming removed 7 bases from V and 2 bases from J; junction bases left unmatched: 4. This CDR3 has 15 residues. The CDR3 DNA sequence: TGTGCCAGCACCGGACAGGGGGTTAACACCGGGGAGCTGTTTTTT. This sequence encodes CASTGQGVNTGELFF.

This clonotype was counted between two and nine times. The chain combines TRBV25-1 with TRBJ1-3; D might be TRBD1 (5 bases). This CDR3 comprises 16 residues. Trimming took off 2 bases at V and 3 bases at J, with 14 bases between the two ends. Germline CDR1 reads MGHDK; CDR2 reads SYGVNS. For the CDR3, the DNA is TGTGCCAGCAGTGAACGGTTCAGGGCATATGGAAACACCATATATTTT. Translation: CASSERFRAYGNTIYF.

The V call is TRBV7-9, the J call TRBJ1-5, with D tentatively TRBD1 (6 bases). The CDR3 length is 14 residues. Germline values: CDR1 SEHNR, CDR2 FQNEAQ (reference sequence). Trimming removed 4 bases at V and 4 bases at J, with 11 bases between. The DNA for the CDR3 is TGTGCCAGCAGCTACGAAGGGGGGAATCAGCCCCAGCATTTT. Protein product: CASSYEGGNQPQHF.

This clonotype has more than one count but fewer than ten. The rearrangement uses TRBV6-1 and TRBJ2-1; 10 nucleotides line up with TRBD2. The germline gives CDR1 MNHNS, CDR2 SASEGT. CDR3 length: 16 residues. V dropped 5 bases and J dropped 7; count of bases not matched to a gene: 11. This CDR3 is CASSRPSGRGINEQFF. CDR3 in DNA: TGTGCCAGCAGTCGTCCGAGCGGGAGGGGAATTAATGAGCAGTTCTTC.

The chain uses TRBV24-1 and TRBJ2-5; a weak D match, TRBD2 (6 bases). V was clipped by 4 bases and J by 1 base, with 12 bases between them. This CDR3 spans 15 amino acids. Germline-derived CDR1 and CDR2 are KGHDR and SFDVKD. This CDR3 is CATSEAGRPQETQYF. DNA for the CDR3: TGTGCCACCAGTGAAGCAGGGAGGCCCCAAGAGACCCAGTACTTC.

This clonotype was detected a few times. V gene TRBV7-9 combines with J gene TRBJ1-4; unclear D gene. The CDR3 totals 15 residues. V lost 5 bases, J lost 8 bases, and 18 bases lay in between. From germline, CDR1 is SEHNR and CDR2 FQNEAQ (reference sequence). The CDR3 loop reads CASSVTGSPGEKLFF. The CDR3 region has the DNA TGTGCCAGCAGCGTAACCGGGTCCCCCGGGGAAAAACTGTTTTTT.

V gene TRBV7-3 combines with J gene TRBJ1-2; 10 nucleotides align to TRBD1. CDR1 SGHTA and CDR2 FQGTGA come from the germline V gene. The CDR3 contains 15 residues. V was pared by 0 bases and J by 8 bases, with 6 bases of the junction left unmatched. The CDR3 DNA reads as TGTGCCAGCAGCTTAACGCGGGACAGGGGCCGCGGCTACACCTTC. It yields the protein CASSLTRDRGRGYTF.

Many counts were recorded for this clonotype. The rearrangement joins TRBV11-2 to TRBJ1-1; TRBD1 is a possible D gene (5 bases). Germline V gene data show CDR1 as SGHAT and CDR2 as FQNNGV. The CDR3 extends over 15 amino acids. Trimming removed 2 bases from V and 5 bases from J, with 15 bases in between. CDR3 residues: CASSLWFTGGTEAFF. Written as DNA, the CDR3 is TGTGCCAGCAGCTTATGGTTTACAGGTGGTACTGAAGCTTTCTTT.

This clonotype has more than one count but fewer than ten. The CDR3: CASSNPTDTQYF. The CDR3 nucleotides are TGTGCCAGCTCAAATCCCACAGATACGCAGTATTTT. The chain uses TRBV7-2 and TRBJ2-3; the D is unclear. V was cut by 8 bases and J by 2 bases, with 8 bases left in between. This CDR3 is 12 amino acids long. Germline loops: CDR1 SGHTA, CDR2 FQGNSA.